The clone carrying this T cell receptor beta chain showed up just once. The data derive from a study of control samples from healthy donors and cancer patients. This CDR3 comprises 14 residues. Per the germline V gene, CDR1 is SNHLY and CDR2 is FYNNEI. The V end was cut by 1 base, the J end by 2 bases, with 6 bases between. Sequencing used immunoSEQ multiplex PCR; TCRdb keeps in-frame clones, though not all of them. The sample lists 200,000 to 250,000 clones; 90% to 95% were seen once. The sequenced sample was blood. This chain links TRBV2 with TRBJ1-5; D gene unclear. This receptor was identified in a man aged 50 or older in good health. CDR3 protein: CASSEVSGNQPQHF. The CDR3 bases are TGTGCCAGCAGTGAAGTTTCAGGCAATCAGCCCCAGCATTTT.